The clone carrying this T cell receptor beta chain has a handful of counts. The source of the sample is a study of blood T cell repertoires in COVID-19. Overall study context: T cells, B-cell-depleted T cells, or PBMCs provided the cDNA or gDNA that served as material.

The method was immunoSEQ multiplex PCR; TCRdb's version includes in-frame clones alone and lacks a portion of them. This sample has fewer than 200,000 clones, with about nine tenths found just once. V lost 0 bases, J lost 6 bases, and 9 bases lay in between. Germline CDR1 is SGHRS and CDR2 is YFSETQ. The CDR3 totals 13 residues. The chain is built from TRBV5-1 and TRBJ1-2; a possible D gene is TRBD1 (6 bases). This sequence was found in a man aged 45 to 65 with acute or convalescent COVID-19. Specimen: peripheral blood. The CDR3 nucleotides read TGCGCCAGCAGCTTGGTAGGGGGTGATGGCTACACCTTC. This gives the protein CASSLVGGDGYTF.